These 2 T cell receptor beta chains were all obtained from the same sample, sequenced in a study of T cells expressing NK-cell markers. Using the 5' RACE reads, TCRdb records one entry per CDR3 protein without DNA. This table holds about 430,000 distinct CDR3 sequences. Sequenced input: blood T cells: a sorted CD56 or NKG2C T cell subset, CD4+ or CD8+ T cells, or bulk PBMC T cells (not recorded which). The receptors stem from a woman between 45 and 65 years old in good health.

V gene TRBV10-2 combines with J gene TRBJ2-1; the TCRdb D gene call, TRBD1, has no DNA to confirm it. The CDR3 is 15 amino acids. Germline V gene lookup returns CDR1 WSHSY and CDR2 SAAADI. This CDR3 is CASSVRDPGRTEQFF.

The J gene is TRBJ2-3, the V gene TRBV10-3; TCRdb names TRBD2, which stays unverified in the absence of DNA. The CDR3 consists of 15 residues. The germline CDR1 and CDR2 sequences are ENHRY and SYGVKD. This chain's CDR3 is CAISRTSGSPDTQYF.